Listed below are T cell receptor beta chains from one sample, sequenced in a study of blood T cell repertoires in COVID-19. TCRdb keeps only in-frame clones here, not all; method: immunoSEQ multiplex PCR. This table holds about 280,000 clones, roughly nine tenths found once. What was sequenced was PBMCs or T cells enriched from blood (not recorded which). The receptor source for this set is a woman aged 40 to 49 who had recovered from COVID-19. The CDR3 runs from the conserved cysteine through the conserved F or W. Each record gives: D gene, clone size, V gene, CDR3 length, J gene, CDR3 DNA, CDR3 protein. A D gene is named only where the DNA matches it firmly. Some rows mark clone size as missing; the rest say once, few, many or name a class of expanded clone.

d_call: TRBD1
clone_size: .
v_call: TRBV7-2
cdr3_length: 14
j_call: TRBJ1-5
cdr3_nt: TGTGCCAGCAGCATACAGGGGAGCAATCAGCCCCAGCATTTT
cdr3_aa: CASSIQGSNQPQHF

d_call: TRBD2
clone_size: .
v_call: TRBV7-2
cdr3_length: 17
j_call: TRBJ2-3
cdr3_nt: TGTGCCAGCAGCTTAGACCCACTAGCGAGTGGCACAGATACGCAGTATTTT
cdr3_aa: CASSLDPLASGTDTQYF

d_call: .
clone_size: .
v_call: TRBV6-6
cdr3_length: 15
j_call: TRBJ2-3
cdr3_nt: TGTGCCAGCAGTTACCTGTCGGGAGCGGCAGATACGCAGTATTTT
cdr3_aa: CASSYLSGAADTQYF

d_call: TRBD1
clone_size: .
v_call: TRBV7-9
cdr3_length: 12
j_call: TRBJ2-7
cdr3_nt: TGTGCCAGCAGCTCGACAGGGTACGAGCAGTACTTC
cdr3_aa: CASSSTGYEQYF

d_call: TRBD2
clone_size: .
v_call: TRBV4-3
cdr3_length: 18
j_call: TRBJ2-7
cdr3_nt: TGCGCCAGCAGCCAAGATTGGGGCGGACTAGCGGGAGTCTACGAGCAGTACTTC
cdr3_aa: CASSQDWGGLAGVYEQYF

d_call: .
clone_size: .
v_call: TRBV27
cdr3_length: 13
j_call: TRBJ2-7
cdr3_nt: TGTGCCAGCAGTCCGGGACTTTCCTACGAGCAGTACTTC
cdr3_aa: CASSPGLSYEQYF

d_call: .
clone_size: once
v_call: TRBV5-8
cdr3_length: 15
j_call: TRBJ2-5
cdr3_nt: TGTGCCAGCAGCTTGGGTTCAGCCGAGGTAGAGACCCAGTACTTC
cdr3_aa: CASSLGSAEVETQYF

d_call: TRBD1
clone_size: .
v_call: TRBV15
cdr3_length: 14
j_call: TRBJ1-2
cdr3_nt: TGTGCCACCAGCGTCCGCCCCGGGACAGGAGGCTACACCTTC
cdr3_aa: CATSVRPGTGGYTF

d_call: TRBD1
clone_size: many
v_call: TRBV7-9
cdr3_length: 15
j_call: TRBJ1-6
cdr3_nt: TGTGCCAGCAGCTTCCCAGACAGGGAGAATTCACCCCTCCACTTT
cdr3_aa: CASSFPDRENSPLHF

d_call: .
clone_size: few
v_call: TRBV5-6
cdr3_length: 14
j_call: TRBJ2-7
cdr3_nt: TGTGCCAGCAGCTTGAACGGAGGGCTTTACGAGCAGTACTTC
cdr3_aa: CASSLNGGLYEQYF

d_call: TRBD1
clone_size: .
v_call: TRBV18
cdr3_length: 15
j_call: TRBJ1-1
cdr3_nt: TGTGCCAGCTCACCACCCCAGGGGGTGGGCACTGAAGCTTTCTTT
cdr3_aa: CASSPPQGVGTEAFF

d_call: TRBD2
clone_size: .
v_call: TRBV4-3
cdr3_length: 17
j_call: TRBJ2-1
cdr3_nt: TGCGCCAGCAGCCAAGACCCGAGCGGGAGTGATTACAATGAGCAGTTCTTC
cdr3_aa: CASSQDPSGSDYNEQFF

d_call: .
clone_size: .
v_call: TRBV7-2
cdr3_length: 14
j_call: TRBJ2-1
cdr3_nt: TGTGCCAGCAGCTCCCCTGGGCCTTACAATGAGCAGTTCTTC
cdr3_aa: CASSSPGPYNEQFF

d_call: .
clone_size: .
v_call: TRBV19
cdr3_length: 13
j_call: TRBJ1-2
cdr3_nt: TGTGCCAGTACAGGGTCAATTGGCTATGGCTACACCTTC
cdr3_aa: CASTGSIGYGYTF

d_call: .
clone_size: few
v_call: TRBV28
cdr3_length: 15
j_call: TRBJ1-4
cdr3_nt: TGTGCCAGCAGTCTCTCGGACAGACATAATGAAAAACTGTTTTTT
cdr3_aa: CASSLSDRHNEKLFF

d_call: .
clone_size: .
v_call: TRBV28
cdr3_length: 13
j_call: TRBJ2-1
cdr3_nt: TGTGCCAGCAGTTTGGGAGAGGGAAATGAGCAGTTCTTC
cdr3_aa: CASSLGEGNEQFF

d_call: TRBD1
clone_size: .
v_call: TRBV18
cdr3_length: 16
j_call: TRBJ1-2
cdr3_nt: TGTGCCAGCTCCCCTAGAGCCCGGGACAGGTTTATGGGCTACACCTTC
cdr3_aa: CASSPRARDRFMGYTF

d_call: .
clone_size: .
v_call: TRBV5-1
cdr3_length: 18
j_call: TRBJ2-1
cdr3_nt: TGCGCCAGCAGCTTGGACGTCTTCAGGGGCCCTACCAACAATGAGCAGTTCTTC
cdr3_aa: CASSLDVFRGPTNNEQFF

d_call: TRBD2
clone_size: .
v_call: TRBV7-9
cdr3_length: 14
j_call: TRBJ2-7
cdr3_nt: TGTGCCAGCAGATCCGGGACTAGCGTGAACGAGCAGTACTTC
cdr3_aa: CASRSGTSVNEQYF

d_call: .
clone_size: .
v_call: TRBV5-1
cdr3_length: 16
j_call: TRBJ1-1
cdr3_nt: TGCGCCAGCAGCTTGGGGGCGGGTTTTGGGAACACTGAAGCTTTCTTT
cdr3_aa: CASSLGAGFGNTEAFF